This passage covers 5 T cell receptor beta chains from one sample sequenced in a study of T cells in Graves' hyperthyroidism and ophthalmopathy. From RNA transcripts, TCR beta CDR3 regions were amplified. Using the HTBI primer set, a first-round RT-PCR was run on the TCR CDR3. MiXCR was run by TCRdb on the multiplex PCR reads, yielding one entry per CDR3 protein. The sample includes approximately 700,000 distinct CDR3 sequences, about 45% of them seen just once. Sequencing used peripheral blood or thyroid tissue (not recorded which). Receptor source: an adult man with Graves' disease, either hyperthyroidism or ophthalmopathy (not recorded which).

The gene calls are TRBV10-3 and TRBJ1-5; D ambiguous. The CDR3 consists of 12 residues. Germline V gene sequence: CDR1 ENHRY, CDR2 SYGVKD. V was cut by 4 bases and J by 9 bases, with 10 bases left in between. The CDR3 sequence: CAISAPLGPQHF. The CDR3 DNA sequence: TGTGCCATCAGTGCTCCATTAGGGCCCCAGCATTTT.

On this clonotype itself: A read error may be the cause here, since a much bigger clone is one base away. As DNA, the CDR3 is TGTGCCAGCAGCCCGGACTACCTCGAGGGAGATTACTTC. Its protein is CASSPDYLEGDYF. This sequence joins TRBV7-9 and TRBJ2-7; D is perhaps TRBD2 (6 bases). The V gene's germline CDR1 is SEHNR and CDR2 FQNEAQ (reference sequence). The germline V and J ends were trimmed by 5 bases and 13 bases, with 21 bases remaining between them. This CDR3 is built from 13 residues.

The chain is built from TRBV7-9 and TRBJ1-1, with 9 bases aligning to TRBD1. The CDR3 length is 14 residues. Trimming removed 3 bases from V and 4 bases from J; junction bases left unmatched: 3. Germline V gives CDR1 SEHNR, CDR2 FQNEAQ (reference sequence). This CDR3 is CASSFRDRVTEAFF. For the CDR3, the DNA is TGTGCCAGCAGCTTCCGGGACAGGGTCACTGAAGCTTTCTTT.

There are a few counts of this clonotype. Given a much more abundant clone one base away, this may be a read error. This chain links TRBV6-5 with TRBJ1-2; 7 bases agree with TRBD1. The CDR3 is 13 amino acids. Looked up from germline, CDR1 is MNHEY and CDR2 is SVGAGI. Trimming took 6 bases from V and 2 from J; bases not matched to a gene: 3. CDR3 sequence: CASREQGNYGYTF. In DNA, the CDR3 is TGTGCCAGCAGGGAACAGGGGAACTATGGCTACACCTTC.

The gene calls are TRBV13 and TRBJ1-3; D gene uncertain. Deletions cut 5 bases from V and 0 bases from J, with 8 bases between. The CDR3 length is 14 residues. Looked up from germline, CDR1 is PRHDT and CDR2 is FYEKMQ (reference sequence). This chain's CDR3 is CASSIQDSGNTIYF. CDR3 nucleotide sequence: TGTGCCAGCAGCATCCAAGACTCTGGAAACACCATATATTTT.